This T cell receptor beta chain stems from a study of CXCR4 blockade with PD-1 therapy in pancreatic cancer. Whole-study findings and limits: Without paired alpha-beta data, shared specificity of dominant clones is unconfirmed.

These archived tumors were resected from patients never given neoadjuvant therapy beforehand. To note about this clone: Its antigen is as yet unknown.

This table comes from immunoSEQ multiplex PCR, and its TCRdb copy is limited to in-frame clones, with some not included. The table lists under 9,000 clones, roughly three fifths of them singletons, with 5.5% to 8.5% in the top ten. The V end lost 2 bases, the J end lost 9 bases, and 11 bases lay between the germline ends. The CDR3 is 13 residues long. Germline V lookup: CDR1 KGHSH, CDR2 LQKENI. The sequenced material came from tumor tissue. The genes are TRBV18 and TRBJ2-1; perhaps TRBD2 as D (5 bases). This receptor was taken from a human donor with pancreatic ductal adenocarcinoma. This CDR3 reads CASSPSGGGEQFF. The CDR3 DNA is TGTGCCAGCTCACCATCGGGTGGAGGTGAGCAGTTCTTC.